These 28 T cell receptor beta chains were sequenced from one sample in a study of blood T cell repertoires in COVID-19. TCRdb keeps only in-frame clones here, not all; method: immunoSEQ multiplex PCR. The sample comprises 200,000 or so clones, around four fifths of which are singletons, and around 21% rests with the top ten. Sequencing used peripheral blood. Receptor source: a human donor in a cohort sampled during active COVID-19.

V usage is TRBV5-6 and J usage is TRBJ1-2; a possible D gene is TRBD1 (5 bases). This CDR3 has 17 residues. Germline CDR1 reads SGHDT; CDR2 reads YYEEEE. Trimming took off 4 bases at V and 0 bases at J, with 19 bases between the two ends. The CDR3 loop is CASSQVGRARSNYGYTF. In DNA, the CDR3 is TGTGCCAGCAGCCAGGTCGGCAGGGCCCGGTCTAACTATGGCTACACCTTC.

V is TRBV2 and J is TRBJ1-2, with 7 bases lining up with TRBD1. Germline values: CDR1 SNHLY, CDR2 FYNNEI. V shed 4 bases and J 7 bases; nucleotides not matched to a gene: 3. The CDR3 is 12 amino acids. The CDR3 sequence: CASSARDSGYTF. CDR3 bases: TGTGCCAGCAGTGCCCGGGACAGTGGCTACACCTTC.

This clone appeared a few times. The chain links TRBV27 to TRBJ2-5; TRBD2 agrees at 12 bases. The CDR3 is made up of 16 amino acids. The J segment lost 5 bases and the V segment lost 8 bases, leaving 12 bases of the junction unmatched. Germline assignment: CDR1 MNHEY and CDR2 SMNVEV (reference sequence). CDR3 nucleotides: TGTGCCAGCGCTAGCACTAGCGGGAGGAATTGGGAGACCCAGTACTTC. As protein: CASASTSGRNWETQYF.

Only one count was recorded for this clone. The chain employs TRBV7-9 and TRBJ1-1, with D perhaps TRBD1 (6 bases). V was clipped by 5 bases and J by 4 bases, with 14 bases between them. Germline V gene data show CDR1 as SEHNR and CDR2 as FQNEAQ (reference sequence). The CDR3 length is 14 residues. Here the CDR3 reads CASSPGDGGTEAFF. CDR3 nucleotides: TGTGCCAGCAGCCCAGGGGATGGAGGCACTGAAGCTTTCTTT. Full variable domain (outside the CDR3, taken from reference TRBV7-9 and TRBJ1-1): DTGVSQNPRHKITKRGQNVTFRCDPISEHNRLYWYRQTLGQGPEFLTYFQNEAQLEKSRLLSDRFSAERPKGSFSTLEIQRTEQGDSAMYLCASSPGDGGTEAFFGQGTRLTVV.

The chain carries TRBV19 and TRBJ2-3; 8 nucleotides agree with TRBD1. The CDR3 extends over 15 amino acids. V trimming: 5 bases; J trimming: 2 bases; junction bases outside the gene matches: 6. Germline values: CDR1 LNHDA, CDR2 SQIVND (reference sequence). The DNA of the CDR3 is TGTGCCAGTAGTTCCCGACAGGGGACCACAGATACGCAGTATTTT. It translates to CASSSRQGTTDTQYF.

This chain uses TRBV18 with TRBJ2-7; D unclear. V dropped 2 bases and J dropped 0 bases, with 11 bases sitting between them. The CDR3 runs 15 residues. Germline V lookup: CDR1 KGHSH, CDR2 LQKENI. CDR3 amino acids: CASSPGQISSYEQYF. The DNA for the CDR3 is TGTGCCAGCTCACCAGGCCAGATAAGCTCCTACGAGCAGTACTTC.

The J gene is TRBJ2-7, the V gene TRBV28, with 8 bases identical to TRBD1. The CDR3 has 13 amino acids. Germline CDR1 MDHEN, CDR2 SYDVKM. Losses at the gene ends were 8 bases for V and 3 bases for J; bases not matched to a gene: 6. The CDR3 spells CASLGQEIYEQYF. CDR3 sequence (DNA): TGTGCCAGCCTGGGACAGGAGATCTACGAGCAGTACTTC.

The chain joins TRBV2 to TRBJ1-1; D is ambiguous. The CDR3 length is 11 residues. Germline-derived CDR1 and CDR2 are SNHLY and FYNNEI. V shed 8 bases and J shed 5 bases, with 9 bases lying between them. The CDR3 is CASRRGTEAFF. DNA for the CDR3: TGTGCCAGCCGCCGGGGAACTGAAGCTTTCTTT.

The V gene is TRBV9, the J gene TRBJ2-1; TRBD2 matches at 9 bases. Germline CDR1 and CDR2: SGDLS and YYNGEE. CDR3 size: 16 residues. Unmatched junction bases numbered 8, after V lost 3 bases and J lost 4 bases. In nucleotides, the CDR3 is TGTGCCAGCAGCGCCCGTCTAGCGGGGAATTACAATGAGCAGTTCTTC. Its translation is CASSARLAGNYNEQFF.

The chain employs TRBV19 and TRBJ1-6; perhaps TRBD1 as D (5 bases). Between the trimmed V and J ends, which lost 11 bases and 9 bases, there was a span of 17 bases. The CDR3 has 13 residues. Looked up from germline, CDR1 is LNHDA and CDR2 is SQIVND (reference sequence). In DNA, the CDR3 is TGTGCCTCCAACCAGGGTTGGGTTTCACCCCTCCACTTT. This sequence encodes CASNQGWVSPLHF.

V gene TRBV6-5 combines with J gene TRBJ2-3, with a possible D match to TRBD2 (5 bases). CDR1 MNHEY and CDR2 SVGAGI come from the germline V gene. The CDR3 length is 14 residues. V gave up 5 bases and J gave up 2 bases, with 11 bases separating them. CDR3 sequence: CASSPHGNTDTQYF. The CDR3 coding sequence is TGTGCCAGCAGTCCCCACGGGAACACAGATACGCAGTATTTT.

The genes are TRBV5-1 and TRBJ2-2, with 9 nucleotides matching TRBD2. J gave up 6 bases and V 4 bases, and 7 bases lay outside the gene matches. There are 15 residues in the CDR3. Germline assignment: CDR1 SGHRS and CDR2 YFSETQ. CDR3 nucleotide sequence: TGCGCCAGCAGCCCAGGACTAGCGCGGGCCGGGGAGCTGTTTTTT. Translating it yields CASSPGLARAGELFF. The variable domain in full, completed from reference TRBV5-1 and TRBJ2-2, reads KAGVTQTPRYLIKTRGQQVTLSCSPISGHRSVSWYQQTPGQGLQFLFEYFSETQRNKGNFPGRFSGRQFSNSRSEMNVSTLELGDSALYLCASSPGLARAGELFFGEGSRLTVL.

The chain uses TRBV30 and TRBJ1-1; perhaps TRBD1 as D (6 bases). Trimming shortened V by 3 bases and J by 4 bases, and 9 bases separated the two germline ends. CDR3 length equals 12 residues. From germline, CDR1 is GTSNPN and CDR2 SVGIG (reference sequence). CDR3 amino acids: CAWRLQGTEAFF. In nucleotides, the CDR3 is TGTGCCTGGAGGCTACAGGGCACTGAAGCTTTCTTT.

V usage is TRBV6-5 and J usage is TRBJ2-1; D may be TRBD2 (7 bases). V shed 6 bases and J shed 4 bases, with 19 bases lying between them. This CDR3 spans 16 amino acids. The germline gives CDR1 MNHEY, CDR2 SVGAGI. The CDR3 loop reads CASSYGRRGGYNEQFF. The DNA for the CDR3 is TGTGCCAGCAGCTACGGAAGGAGGGGGGGTTACAATGAGCAGTTCTTC.

The rearrangement links TRBV29-1 to TRBJ1-2; no clear D gene. Germline values: CDR1 SQVTM, CDR2 ANQGSEA. The V end was cut by 1 base, the J end by 5 bases, with 11 bases between. CDR3 length: 13 amino acids. The CDR3 DNA sequence: TGCAGCGTTGAAGGGTCACAGAGATATGGCTACACCTTC. Translating it yields CSVEGSQRYGYTF.

This chain connects TRBV27 to TRBJ2-2, with D unresolved. The germline V gene encodes CDR1 MNHEY and CDR2 SMNVEV (reference sequence). The CDR3 covers 13 residues. The V and J ends lost 4 bases and 4 bases respectively, with 7 bases between them. The CDR3: CASSWRGTGELFF. The DNA for the CDR3 is TGTGCCAGCAGTTGGCGAGGCACCGGGGAGCTGTTTTTT.

This clone was counted a few times. This chain joins TRBV6-4 and TRBJ1-1; perhaps TRBD1 as D (6 bases). Trimming shortened V by 7 bases and J by 4 bases, and 16 bases separated the two germline ends. Germline assignment: CDR1 MRHNA and CDR2 SNTAGT. The CDR3 consists of 14 residues. In DNA form, the CDR3 reads TGTGCCAGCAAATTAGACAGGCGCGCCACTGAAGCTTTCTTT. Encoded protein: CASKLDRRATEAFF.

This sequence joins TRBV5-4 and TRBJ1-4, with 7 positions matching TRBD1. Losses at the gene ends were 4 bases for V and 6 bases for J; bases not matched to a gene: 9. This CDR3 region has 15 residues. Germline CDR1 SGHNT, CDR2 YYREEE (reference sequence). CDR3 sequence (DNA): TGTGCCAGCAGCCCCGCGCCAGGGGGGCATGAAAAACTGTTTTTT. Its protein product is CASSPAPGGHEKLFF.

The chain joins TRBV13 to TRBJ2-3; the match to TRBD1 covers 7 bases. Trimming at V came to 4 bases and at J to 0 bases, leaving 4 bases not matched to a gene. This CDR3 is built from 15 residues. CDR1 PRHDT and CDR2 FYEKMQ come from the germline V gene (reference sequence). As DNA, the CDR3 is TGTGCCAGCAGCTCGGGACAGACTAGCACAGATACGCAGTATTTT. Translated, it gives CASSSGQTSTDTQYF.

V and J are TRBV28 and TRBJ2-1; D is perhaps TRBD2 (5 bases). The germline V and J ends were trimmed by 6 bases and 0 bases, with 15 bases remaining between them. Germline CDR1 reads MDHEN; CDR2 reads SYDVKM. The CDR3 length is 16 residues. CDR3 sequence reads: CASSPGIARSYNEQFF. The CDR3 DNA sequence: TGTGCCAGCAGCCCCGGGATCGCCCGCTCCTACAATGAGCAGTTCTTC.

This chain uses TRBV18 with TRBJ2-7; D possibly corresponds to TRBD1 (6 bases). This CDR3 spans 13 amino acids. Germline V CDR1 and CDR2: KGHSH, LQKENI. With 6 bases removed from V and 3 bases from J, the gap between germline ends came to 12 bases. The chain's CDR3 is CASSYQGGYEQYV. CDR3 coding DNA: TGTGCCAGCTCGTACCAAGGGGGCTACGAGCAGTACGTC.

V gene TRBV6-5 combines with J gene TRBJ1-4; D is unclear. This CDR3 region has 15 residues. The V gene lost 5 bases and the J gene lost 3 bases, with 13 bases spanning the gap. CDR1 is MNHEY and CDR2 is SVGAGI in the germline V gene. This chain's CDR3 is CASSKNPGANEKLFF. Written as DNA, the CDR3 is TGTGCCAGCAGTAAAAATCCAGGCGCTAATGAAAAACTGTTTTTT.

The chain carries TRBV19 and TRBJ2-2; tentative D call: TRBD1 (6 bases). Deletions cut 5 bases from V and 4 bases from J, with 14 bases between. CDR1 LNHDA and CDR2 SQIVND come from the germline V gene (reference sequence). The CDR3 totals 15 residues. The DNA of the CDR3 is TGTGCCAGTAGTTTTAAGGGCAGGGGCACCGGGGAGCTGTTTTTT. It translates to CASSFKGRGTGELFF.

V and J are TRBV27 and TRBJ2-7; TRBD2 agrees at 7 bases. This CDR3 is built from 15 residues. The germline V gene encodes CDR1 MNHEY and CDR2 SMNVEV (reference sequence). V lost 5 bases to trimming and J lost 3 bases; unmatched junction nucleotides: 10. CDR3 sequence (DNA): TGTGCCAGCAGTCTCGGGGGTTGGGAGGGCTACGAGCAGTACTTC. Protein: CASSLGGWEGYEQYF.

The rearrangement links TRBV5-1 to TRBJ2-2; TRBD1 agrees at 7 bases. Germline loops: CDR1 SGHRS, CDR2 YFSETQ. With 4 bases clipped from V and 0 bases from J, the junction kept 6 bases outside the gene matches. CDR3 length: 16 amino acids. CDR3: CASSQQGFANTGELFF. Written as DNA, the CDR3 is TGCGCCAGCAGCCAACAGGGGTTTGCGAACACCGGGGAGCTGTTTTTT. Together with reference TRBV5-1 and TRBJ2-2, the CDR3 gives the full variable domain: KAGVTQTPRYLIKTRGQQVTLSCSPISGHRSVSWYQQTPGQGLQFLFEYFSETQRNKGNFPGRFSGRQFSNSRSEMNVSTLELGDSALYLCASSQQGFANTGELFFGEGSRLTVL.

The chain links TRBV11-2 to TRBJ1-3; a weak D match, TRBD1 (6 bases). The CDR3 spans 16 residues. The germline gives CDR1 SGHAT, CDR2 FQNNGV. V shed 8 bases and J shed 0 bases, with 17 bases lying between them. CDR3 protein: CASRPPGTNSGNTIYF. In DNA, the CDR3 is TGTGCCAGCCGCCCACCGGGGACAAACTCTGGAAACACCATATATTTT.

The chain couples TRBV3-1 (or the pseudogene TRBV3-2) to TRBJ1-2; 8 nucleotides agree with TRBD1. Germline CDR1 LGHDT, CDR2 YNNKEL (reference sequence). V shed 4 bases, J shed 4 bases, and the junction held 8 bases outside the gene matches. This CDR3 comprises 15 residues. The CDR3 here is CASSPGTGTAYGYTF. Here the CDR3 DNA reads TGTGCCAGCAGCCCCGGGACAGGCACAGCCTATGGCTACACCTTC.

V is TRBV15 and J is TRBJ1-5; tentative D call: TRBD1 (5 bases). The length of the CDR3 is 15 residues. Trimming shortened V by 3 bases and J by 1 base, and 10 bases separated the two germline ends. Germline V gene data show CDR1 as LNHNV and CDR2 as YYDKDF (reference sequence). The CDR3 is CATSRGRGSNQPQHF. The CDR3 DNA reads TGTGCCACCAGCAGGGGGCGGGGGAGCAATCAGCCCCAGCATTTT.